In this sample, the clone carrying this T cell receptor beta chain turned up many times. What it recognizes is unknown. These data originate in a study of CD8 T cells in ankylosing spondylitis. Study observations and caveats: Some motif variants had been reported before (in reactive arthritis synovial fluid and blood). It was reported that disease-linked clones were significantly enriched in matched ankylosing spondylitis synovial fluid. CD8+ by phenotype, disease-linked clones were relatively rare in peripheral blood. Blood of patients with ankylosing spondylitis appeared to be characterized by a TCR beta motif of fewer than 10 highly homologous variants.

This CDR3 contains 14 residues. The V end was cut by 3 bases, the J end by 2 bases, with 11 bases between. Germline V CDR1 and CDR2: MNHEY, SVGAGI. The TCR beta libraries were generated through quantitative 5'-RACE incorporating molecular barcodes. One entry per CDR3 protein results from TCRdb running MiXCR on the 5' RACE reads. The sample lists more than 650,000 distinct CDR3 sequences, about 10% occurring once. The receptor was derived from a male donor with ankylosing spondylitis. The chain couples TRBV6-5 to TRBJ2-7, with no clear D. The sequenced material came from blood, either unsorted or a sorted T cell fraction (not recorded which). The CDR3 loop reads CASSYSHSTYEQYF. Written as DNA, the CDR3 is TGTGCCAGCAGTTATTCCCACAGTACCTACGAGCAGTACTTC.